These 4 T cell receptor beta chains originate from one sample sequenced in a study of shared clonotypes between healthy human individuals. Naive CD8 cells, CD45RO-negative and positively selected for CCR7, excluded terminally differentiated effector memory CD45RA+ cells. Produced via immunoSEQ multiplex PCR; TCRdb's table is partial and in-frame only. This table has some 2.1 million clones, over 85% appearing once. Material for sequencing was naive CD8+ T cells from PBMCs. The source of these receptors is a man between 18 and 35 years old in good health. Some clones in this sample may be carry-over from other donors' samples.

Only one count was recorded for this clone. The CDR3 sequence: CASTARTAGVIGETQYF. As DNA, the CDR3 is TGCGCCAGCACCGCTCGTACGGCGGGAGTTATAGGAGAGACCCAGTACTTC. The V and J genes are TRBV4-1 and TRBJ2-5, with 7 bases that match TRBD2. The germline V gene has CDR1 MGHRA and CDR2 YSYEKL. V trimming: 7 bases; J trimming: 4 bases; junction bases outside the gene matches: 18. The CDR3 is 17 amino acids.

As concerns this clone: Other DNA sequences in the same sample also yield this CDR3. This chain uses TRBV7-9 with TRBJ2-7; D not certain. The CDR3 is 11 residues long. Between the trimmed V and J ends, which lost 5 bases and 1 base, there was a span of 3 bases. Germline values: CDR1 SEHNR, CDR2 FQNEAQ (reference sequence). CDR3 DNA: TGTGCCAGCAGCGTGTCCTACGAGCAGTACTTC. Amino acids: CASSVSYEQYF.

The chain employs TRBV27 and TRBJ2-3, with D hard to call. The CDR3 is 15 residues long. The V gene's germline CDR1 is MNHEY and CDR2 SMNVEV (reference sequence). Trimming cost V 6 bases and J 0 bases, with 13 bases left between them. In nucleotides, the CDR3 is TGTGCCAGCAGCCCGATTTATGCTAGCACAGATACGCAGTATTTT. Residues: CASSPIYASTDTQYF.

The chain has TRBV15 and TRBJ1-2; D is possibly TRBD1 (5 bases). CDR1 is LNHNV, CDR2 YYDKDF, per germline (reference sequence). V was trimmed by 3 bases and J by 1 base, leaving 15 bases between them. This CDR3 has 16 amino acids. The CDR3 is CATSSYGTEINYGYTF. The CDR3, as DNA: TGTGCCACCAGCAGTTACGGGACGGAGATTAACTATGGCTACACCTTC.